The TCR beta chain under discussion was sequenced for a study of response to subunit inactivated influenza vaccine. From the RT-PCR reads, TCRdb called clonotypes with MiXCR, one entry per CDR3 protein. The sample comprises 400,000 to 650,000 distinct CDR3 sequences, under 8.5% of which are singletons, and approximately 14% rests with the top ten. Study-level results: There was a suggestion from the authors that each seasonal influenza vaccination recruits few new T cells.

To note about this clonotype: Its specificity is unknown.

The V end lost 10 bases, the J end lost 1 base, and 13 bases lay between the germline ends. CDR1 is SGHDN and CDR2 is FVKESK in the germline V gene. CDR3 length: 13 residues. The TCR originated in a man in his fifties or sixties who received an inactivated influenza vaccine. The material was PBMCs from blood, obtained around 25 months after vaccination. The chain links TRBV14 to TRBJ1-1; D unclear. Here the CDR3 reads CATGTGANTEAFF. CDR3 in DNA: TGTGCCACCGGTACGGGTGCGAACACTGAAGCTTTCTTT. The full variable domain, completed using reference TRBV14 and TRBJ1-1, is EAGVTQFPSHSVIEKGQTVTLRCDPISGHDNLYWYRRVMGKEIKFLLHFVKESKQDESGMPNNRFLAERTGGTYSTLKVQPAELEDSGVYFCATGTGANTEAFFGQGTRLTVV.